The present TCR beta chain was sequenced within a study of shared clonotypes between healthy human individuals. Study results and limitations: An expected dependence of interdonor clonotype sharing on sequencing depth was noted.

Splitting of each subset's genomic DNA was done evenly across several immunoSEQ plates. The table came from immunoSEQ multiplex PCR; TCRdb's copy has only in-frame clones and leaves some out. This table has 2 million to 2.5 million clones, 85% to 95% appearing once. Details on this clone: The antigen remains undetermined.

CD8 cells regarded as naive lacked CD45RO, were positively chosen for CCR7, and omitted terminally differentiated effector memory CD45RA+ cells. The V gene lost 4 bases and the J gene lost 7 bases, with 13 bases spanning the gap. Germline CDR1 and CDR2: SGHDN and FVKESK. The CDR3 length is 13 residues. The receptor comes from a man aged 18-30 years in good health. This rearrangement joins TRBV14 to TRBJ1-1; D unclear. Sequencing was carried out using naive CD8+ T cells sorted from blood. The CDR3 here is CASSRYRVSEAFF. CDR3 nucleotide sequence: TGTGCCAGCAGCCGATATCGGGTCAGTGAAGCTTTCTTT.